The source of this TCR beta chain is a study of T cell changes during pregnancy in multiple sclerosis. The table came from immunoSEQ multiplex PCR; TCRdb's copy has only in-frame clones and leaves some out. This sample has 70,000 or so clones, with around nine tenths found just once. CDR3 length: 14 residues. V was pared by 7 bases and J by 0 bases, with 13 bases between. Germline CDR1 is LNHDA and CDR2 is SQIVND (reference sequence). The chain uses TRBV19 and TRBJ2-7; tentatively, D is TRBD1 (5 bases). The sequence came from a female donor with multiple sclerosis, enrolled in a pregnancy study. Sequencing used CD4+ T cells from peripheral blood mononuclear cells, obtained after pregnancy. This CDR3 is CASNHRTNSYEQYF. DNA of the CDR3: TGTGCCAGTAATCACAGGACCAACTCCTACGAGCAGTACTTC. Using reference TRBV19 and TRBJ2-7 for the parts outside the CDR3, the full variable domain is DGGITQSPKYLFRKEGQNVTLSCEQNLNHDAMYWYRQDPGQGLRLIYYSQIVNDFQKGDIAEGYSVSREKKESFPLTVTSAQKNPTAFYLCASNHRTNSYEQYFGPGTRLTVT.